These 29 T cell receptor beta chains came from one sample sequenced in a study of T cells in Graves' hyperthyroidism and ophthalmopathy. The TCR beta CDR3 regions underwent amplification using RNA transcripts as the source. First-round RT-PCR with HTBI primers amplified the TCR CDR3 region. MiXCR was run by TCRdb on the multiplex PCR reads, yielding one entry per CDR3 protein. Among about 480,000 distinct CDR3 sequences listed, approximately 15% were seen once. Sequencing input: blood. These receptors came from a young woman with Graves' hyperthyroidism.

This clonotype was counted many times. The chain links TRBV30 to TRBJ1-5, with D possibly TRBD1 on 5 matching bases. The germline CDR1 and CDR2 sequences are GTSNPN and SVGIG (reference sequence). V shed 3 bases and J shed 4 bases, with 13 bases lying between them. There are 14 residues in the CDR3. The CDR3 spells CAWRAQGRNQPQHF. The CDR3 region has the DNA TGTGCCTGGAGAGCGCAGGGACGAAATCAGCCCCAGCATTTT.

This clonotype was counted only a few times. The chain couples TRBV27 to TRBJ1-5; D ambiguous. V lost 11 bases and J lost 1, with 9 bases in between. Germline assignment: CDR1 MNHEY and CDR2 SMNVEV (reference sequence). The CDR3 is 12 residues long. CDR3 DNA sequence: TGTGCCTTGGTCAAGAGCAATCAGCCCCAGCATTTT. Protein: CALVKSNQPQHF.

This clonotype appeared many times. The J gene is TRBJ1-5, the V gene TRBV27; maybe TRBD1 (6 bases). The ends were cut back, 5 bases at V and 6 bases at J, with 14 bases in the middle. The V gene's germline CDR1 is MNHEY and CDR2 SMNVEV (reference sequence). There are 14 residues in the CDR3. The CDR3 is CASSPRGGSQPQHF. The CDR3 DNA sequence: TGTGCCAGCAGTCCCAGGGGCGGAAGTCAGCCCCAGCATTTT.

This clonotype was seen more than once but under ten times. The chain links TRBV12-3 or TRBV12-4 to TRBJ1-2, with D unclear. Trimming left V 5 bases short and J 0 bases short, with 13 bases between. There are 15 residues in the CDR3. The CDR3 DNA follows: TGTGCCAGCAGTCCCCTAGGCAGTTCTAACTATGGCTACACCTTC. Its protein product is CASSPLGSSNYGYTF.

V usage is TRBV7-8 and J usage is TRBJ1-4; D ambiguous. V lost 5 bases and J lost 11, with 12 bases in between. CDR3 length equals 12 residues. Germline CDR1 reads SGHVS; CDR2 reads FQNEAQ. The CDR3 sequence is CASSPRTWKLFF. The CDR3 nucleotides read TGTGCCAGCAGCCCCAGGACCTGGAAACTGTTTTTT. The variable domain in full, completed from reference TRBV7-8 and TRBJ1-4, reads GAGVSQSPRYKVAKRGQDVALRCDPISGHVSLFWYQQALGQGPEFLTYFQNEAQLDKSGLPSDRFFAERPEGSVSTLKIQRTQQEDSAVYLCASSPRTWKLFFGSGTQLSVL.

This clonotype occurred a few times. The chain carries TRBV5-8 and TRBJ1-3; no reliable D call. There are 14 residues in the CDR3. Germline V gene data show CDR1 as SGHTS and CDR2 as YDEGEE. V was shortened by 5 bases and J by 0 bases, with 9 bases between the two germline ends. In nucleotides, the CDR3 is TGTGCCAGCAGTTTCAGACCCTCTGGAAACACCATATATTTT. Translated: CASSFRPSGNTIYF.

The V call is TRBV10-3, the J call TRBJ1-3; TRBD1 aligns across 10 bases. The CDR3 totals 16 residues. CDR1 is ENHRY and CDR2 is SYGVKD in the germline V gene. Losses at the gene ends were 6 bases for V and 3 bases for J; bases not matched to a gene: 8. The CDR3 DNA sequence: TGTGCCATCAGGACAGGGGGCAGGAATCTTGGAAACACCATATATTTT. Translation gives CAIRTGGRNLGNTIYF.

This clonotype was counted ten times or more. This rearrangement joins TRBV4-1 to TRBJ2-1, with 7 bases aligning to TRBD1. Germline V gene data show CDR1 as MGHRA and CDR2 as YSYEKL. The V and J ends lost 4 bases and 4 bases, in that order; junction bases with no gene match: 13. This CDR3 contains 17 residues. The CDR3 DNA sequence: TGCGCCAGCAGCCTCCGAGGACAGGCGAACATTTACAATGAGCAGTTCTTC. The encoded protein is CASSLRGQANIYNEQFF.

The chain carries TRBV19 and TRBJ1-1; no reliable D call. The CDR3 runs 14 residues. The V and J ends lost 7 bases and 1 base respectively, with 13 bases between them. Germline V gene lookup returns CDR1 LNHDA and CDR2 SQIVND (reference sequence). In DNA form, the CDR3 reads TGTGCCAGTACCCTGCCCCAGCGGAACACTGAAGCTTTCTTT. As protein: CASTLPQRNTEAFF. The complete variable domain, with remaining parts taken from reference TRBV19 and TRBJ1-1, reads DGGITQSPKYLFRKEGQNVTLSCEQNLNHDAMYWYRQDPGQGLRLIYYSQIVNDFQKGDIAEGYSVSREKKESFPLTVTSAQKNPTAFYLCASTLPQRNTEAFFGQGTRLTVV.

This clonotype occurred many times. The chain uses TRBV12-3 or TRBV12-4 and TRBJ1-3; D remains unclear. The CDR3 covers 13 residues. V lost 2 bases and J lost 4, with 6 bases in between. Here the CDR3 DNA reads TGTGCCAGCAGTTTACCTGGGGGAAACACCATATATTTT. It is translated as CASSLPGGNTIYF.

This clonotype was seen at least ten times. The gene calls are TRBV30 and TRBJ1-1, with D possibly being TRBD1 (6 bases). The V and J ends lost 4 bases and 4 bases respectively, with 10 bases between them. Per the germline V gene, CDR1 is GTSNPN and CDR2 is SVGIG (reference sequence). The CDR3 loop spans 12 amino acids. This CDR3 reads CAWIRTATEAFF. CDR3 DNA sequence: TGTGCCTGGATACGGACAGCCACTGAAGCTTTCTTT.

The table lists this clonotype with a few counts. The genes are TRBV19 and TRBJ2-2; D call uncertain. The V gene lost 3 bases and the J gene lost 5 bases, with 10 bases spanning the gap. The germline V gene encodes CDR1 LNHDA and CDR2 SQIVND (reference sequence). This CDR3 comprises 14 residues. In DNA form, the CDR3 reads TGTGCCAGTAGTATGCAGCAGCAAACCGGGGAGCTGTTTTTT. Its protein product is CASSMQQQTGELFF.

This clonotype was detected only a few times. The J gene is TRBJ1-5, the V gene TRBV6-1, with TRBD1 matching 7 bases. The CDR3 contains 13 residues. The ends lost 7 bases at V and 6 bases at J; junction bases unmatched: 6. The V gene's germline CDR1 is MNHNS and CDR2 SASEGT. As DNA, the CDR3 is TGTGCCAGCAAGGCGGCAGGGGGTCAGCCCCAGCATTTT. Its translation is CASKAAGGQPQHF.

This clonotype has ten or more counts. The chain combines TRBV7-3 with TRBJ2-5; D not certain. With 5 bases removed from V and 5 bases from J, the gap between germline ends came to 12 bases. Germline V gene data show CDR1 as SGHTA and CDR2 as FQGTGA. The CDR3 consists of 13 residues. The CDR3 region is CASSAYLAETQYF. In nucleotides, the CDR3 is TGTGCCAGCAGCGCCTACCTGGCTGAGACCCAGTACTTC.

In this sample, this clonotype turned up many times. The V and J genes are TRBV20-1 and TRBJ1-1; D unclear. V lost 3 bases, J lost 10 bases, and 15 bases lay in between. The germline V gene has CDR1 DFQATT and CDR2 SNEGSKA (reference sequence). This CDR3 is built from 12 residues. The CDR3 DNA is TGCAGTGCTAGGAGTCAGACTGGTGGAGCTTTCTTT. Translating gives CSARSQTGGAFF.

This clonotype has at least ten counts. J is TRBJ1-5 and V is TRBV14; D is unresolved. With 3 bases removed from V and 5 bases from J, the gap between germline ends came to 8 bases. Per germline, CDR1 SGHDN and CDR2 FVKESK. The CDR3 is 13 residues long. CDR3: CASSQGSDQPQHF. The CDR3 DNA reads TGTGCCAGCAGCCAGGGATCGGATCAGCCCCAGCATTTT.

The CDR3 loop is CASSYSLSQTYGYTF. The CDR3 DNA reads as TGTGCCAGCAGTTACTCTTTGTCACAGACCTATGGCTACACCTTC. The rearrangement joins TRBV6-5 to TRBJ1-2, with unresolved D. V dropped 0 bases and J dropped 4 bases, with 12 bases sitting between them. From germline, CDR1 is MNHEY and CDR2 SVGAGI. The CDR3 has 15 amino acids.

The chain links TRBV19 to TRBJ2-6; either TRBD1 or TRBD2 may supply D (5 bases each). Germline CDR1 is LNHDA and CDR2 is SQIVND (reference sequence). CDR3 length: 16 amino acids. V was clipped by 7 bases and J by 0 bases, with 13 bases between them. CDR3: CASTLGGYSGANVLTF. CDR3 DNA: TGTGCCAGTACCCTTGGGGGTTACTCTGGGGCCAACGTCCTGACTTTC.

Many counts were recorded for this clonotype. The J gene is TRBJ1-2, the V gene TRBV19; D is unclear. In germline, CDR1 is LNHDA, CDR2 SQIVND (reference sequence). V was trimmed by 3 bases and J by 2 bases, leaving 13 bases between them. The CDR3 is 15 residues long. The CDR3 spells CASSIGEDRNYGYTF. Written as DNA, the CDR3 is TGTGCCAGTAGTATCGGGGAGGATAGAAACTATGGCTACACCTTC. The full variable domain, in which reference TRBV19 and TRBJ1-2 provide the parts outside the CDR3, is DGGITQSPKYLFRKEGQNVTLSCEQNLNHDAMYWYRQDPGQGLRLIYYSQIVNDFQKGDIAEGYSVSREKKESFPLTVTSAQKNPTAFYLCASSIGEDRNYGYTFGSGTRLTVV.

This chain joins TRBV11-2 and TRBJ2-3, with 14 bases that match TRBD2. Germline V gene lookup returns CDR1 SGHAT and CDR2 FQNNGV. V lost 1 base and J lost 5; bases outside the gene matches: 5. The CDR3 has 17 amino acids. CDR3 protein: CASSLVGLAGAGDTQYF. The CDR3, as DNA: TGTGCCAGCAGCTTAGTGGGACTAGCGGGAGCGGGAGATACGCAGTATTTT.

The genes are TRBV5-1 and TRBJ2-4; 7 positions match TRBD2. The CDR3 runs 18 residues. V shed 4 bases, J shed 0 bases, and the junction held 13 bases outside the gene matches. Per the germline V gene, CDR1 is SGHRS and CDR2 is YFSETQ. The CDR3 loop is CASSPELKRDGAKNIQYF. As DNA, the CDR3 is TGCGCCAGCAGCCCAGAGCTTAAGCGGGACGGAGCCAAAAACATTCAGTACTTC.

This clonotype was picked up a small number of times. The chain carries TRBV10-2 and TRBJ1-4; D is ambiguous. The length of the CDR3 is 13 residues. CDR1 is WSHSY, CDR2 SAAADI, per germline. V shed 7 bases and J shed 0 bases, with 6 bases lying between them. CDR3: CASTGATNEKLFF. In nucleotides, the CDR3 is TGCGCCAGCACCGGGGCAACTAATGAAAAACTGTTTTTT.

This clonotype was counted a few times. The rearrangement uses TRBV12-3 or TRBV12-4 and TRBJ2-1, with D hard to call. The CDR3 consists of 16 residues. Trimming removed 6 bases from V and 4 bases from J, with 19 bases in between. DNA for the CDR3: TGTGCCAGCAGCCATTCCCGACAAGGAGAGTACAATGAGCAGTTCTTC. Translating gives CASSHSRQGEYNEQFF.

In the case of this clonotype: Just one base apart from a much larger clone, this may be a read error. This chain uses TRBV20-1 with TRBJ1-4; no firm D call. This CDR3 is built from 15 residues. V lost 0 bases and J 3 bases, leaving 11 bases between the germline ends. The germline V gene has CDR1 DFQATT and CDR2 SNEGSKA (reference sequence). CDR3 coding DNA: TGCAGTGCTAGAGATGGGTGGAGATCTAATGAAAAACTGTTTTTT. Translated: CSARDGWRSNEKLFF.

The CDR3 reads CASSLGRVQANTGELTEAFF. As DNA, the CDR3 is TGTGCCAGCAGTTTGGGCAGGGTCCAAGCGAACACCGGGGAGCTCACTGAAGCTTTCTTT. The chain couples TRBV27 to TRBJ1-1; TRBD1 is a possible D gene (5 bases). With 3 bases removed from V and 4 bases from J, the gap between germline ends came to 30 bases. Germline lookup yields CDR1 MNHEY and CDR2 SMNVEV (reference sequence). CDR3 size: 20 residues.

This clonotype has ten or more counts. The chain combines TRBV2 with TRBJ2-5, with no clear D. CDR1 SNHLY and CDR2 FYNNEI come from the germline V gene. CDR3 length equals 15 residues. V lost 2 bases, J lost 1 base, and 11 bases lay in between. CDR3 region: CASSETLGTQETQYF. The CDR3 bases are TGTGCCAGCAGTGAAACGTTGGGAACCCAAGAGACCCAGTACTTC.

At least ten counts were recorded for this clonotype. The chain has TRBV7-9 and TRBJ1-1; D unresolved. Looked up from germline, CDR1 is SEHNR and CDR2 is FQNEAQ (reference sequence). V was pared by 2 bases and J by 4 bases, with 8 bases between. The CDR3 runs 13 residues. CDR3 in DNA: TGTGCCAGCAGCTTAAAAGTCCGCACTGAAGCTTTCTTT. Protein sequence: CASSLKVRTEAFF.

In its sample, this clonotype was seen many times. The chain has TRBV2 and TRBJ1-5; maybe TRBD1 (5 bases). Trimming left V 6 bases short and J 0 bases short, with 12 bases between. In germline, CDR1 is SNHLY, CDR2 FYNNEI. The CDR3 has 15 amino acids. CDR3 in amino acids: CASRADSNSNQPQHF. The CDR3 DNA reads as TGTGCCAGCAGGGCCGACAGCAATAGCAATCAGCCCCAGCATTTT.

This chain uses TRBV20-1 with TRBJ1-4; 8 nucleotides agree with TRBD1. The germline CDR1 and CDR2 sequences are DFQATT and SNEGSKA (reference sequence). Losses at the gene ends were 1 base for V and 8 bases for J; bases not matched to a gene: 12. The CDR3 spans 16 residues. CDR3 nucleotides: TGCAGTGCTAGAGGGCCCCCTCAGGGGGCAAGGGAAAAACTGTTTTTT. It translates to CSARGPPQGAREKLFF.